This TCR beta chain was found in a study of T cells in Graves' hyperthyroidism and ophthalmopathy. On this clonotype itself: Its antigen remains unidentified.

RNA transcripts gave rise to amplified TCR beta CDR3 regions. The study used the HTBI primer set for a first-round RT-PCR of the TCR CDR3. A single record per CDR3 protein comes from TCRdb applying MiXCR to the multiplex PCR reads. This sample has fewer than 650,000 distinct CDR3 sequences, with 40% to 50% found just once. Clinicians diagnosed patients from clinical symptoms, serum thyroxine and TRAb, thyroid ultrasound and orbital computed tomography. Trimming cost V 5 bases and J 3 bases; bases outside gene matches: 11. The CDR3 is 15 residues long. The germline V gene has CDR1 DFQATT and CDR2 SNEGSKA (reference sequence). Study conclusions and caveats: Blood also showed most of the thyroid clonotypes that were expanded above 0.001.

This chain uses TRBV20-1 with TRBJ2-3, with 7 nucleotides matching TRBD2. The sequencing sample was made of peripheral blood or thyroid tissue (not recorded which). The TCR was taken from an adult woman with Graves' disease, either hyperthyroidism or ophthalmopathy (not recorded which). Written as DNA, the CDR3 is TGCAGTGCTGGCCGCGCGGGAGTATCGACAGATACGCAGTATTTT. It translates to CSAGRAGVSTDTQYF.